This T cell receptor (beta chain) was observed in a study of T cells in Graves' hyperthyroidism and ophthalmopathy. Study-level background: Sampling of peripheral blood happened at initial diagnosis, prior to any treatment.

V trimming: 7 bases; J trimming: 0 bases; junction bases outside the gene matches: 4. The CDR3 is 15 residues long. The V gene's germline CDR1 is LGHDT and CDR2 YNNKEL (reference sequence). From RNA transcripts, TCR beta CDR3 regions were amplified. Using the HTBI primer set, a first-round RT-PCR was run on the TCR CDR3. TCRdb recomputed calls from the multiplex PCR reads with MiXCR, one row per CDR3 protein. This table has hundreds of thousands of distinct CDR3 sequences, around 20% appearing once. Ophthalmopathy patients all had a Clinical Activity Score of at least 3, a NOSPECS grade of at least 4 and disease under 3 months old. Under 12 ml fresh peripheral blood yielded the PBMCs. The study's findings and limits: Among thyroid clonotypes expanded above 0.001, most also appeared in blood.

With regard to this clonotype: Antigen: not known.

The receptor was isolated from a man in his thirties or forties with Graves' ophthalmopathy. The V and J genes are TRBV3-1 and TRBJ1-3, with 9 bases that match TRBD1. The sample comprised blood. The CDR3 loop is CASTTGGNSGNTIYF. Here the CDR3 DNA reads TGTGCCAGCACCACAGGGGGCAACTCTGGAAACACCATATATTTT.